These 17 T cell receptor beta chains originate from one sample sequenced in a study of radiotherapy plus CTLA-4 blockade in lung cancer. Measured with immunoSEQ multiplex PCR; TCRdb has only the in-frame clones, and not every one. The data show about 59,000 clones, approximately 65% seen once. This specimen was peripheral blood, taken from a patient treated with radiotherapy plus ipilimumab. The source is a human donor with non-small cell lung cancer whose response to radiotherapy plus ipilimumab could not be evaluated.

This clone was counted only a few times. This chain joins TRBV9 and TRBJ2-7, with 10 bases that match TRBD1. V dropped 4 bases and J dropped 4; count of bases not matched to a gene: 8. The CDR3 runs to 15 residues. Germline CDR1 reads SGDLS; CDR2 reads YYNGEE. The CDR3 loop reads CASSLSDRGPYEQYF. DNA for the CDR3: TGTGCCAGCAGCCTTTCCGACAGGGGGCCTTACGAGCAGTACTTC.

The V and J genes are TRBV1 and TRBJ2-5; TRBD1 is the table's D call and was not checked against the DNA. TRBV1 is listed as a pseudogene. The length of the CDR3 is 16 residues. Here the CDR3 reads CTSSQVLTGGDETQYF. DNA of the CDR3: TGCACCAGCAGCCAAGTTTTGACAGGAGGCGATGAGACCCAGTACTTC.

This clone has just a few counts. The rearrangement links TRBV13 to TRBJ1-1; D gene unclear. The CDR3 length is 13 residues. Germline CDR1 and CDR2: PRHDT and FYEKMQ (reference sequence). Trimming stripped 5 bases from V and 8 bases from J, with 15 bases between. CDR3 in amino acids: CASSAGLNWEAFF. The CDR3 coding sequence is TGTGCCAGCAGCGCCGGTCTTAACTGGGAAGCTTTCTTT.

V and J are TRBV6-1 and TRBJ1-5; 10 bases match TRBD1. Per the germline V gene, CDR1 is MNHNS and CDR2 is SASEGT. The CDR3 runs 15 residues. V lost 3 bases and J lost 3; bases outside the gene matches: 2. CDR3 sequence: CASSETGGFNQPQHF. The CDR3 DNA is TGTGCCAGCAGTGAGACAGGGGGCTTCAATCAGCCCCAGCATTTT.

The V and J genes are TRBV10-3 and TRBJ1-2; 10 bases align to TRBD1. The CDR3 spans 15 residues. Trimming took 2 bases from V and 5 from J; bases not matched to a gene: 5. The germline CDR1 and CDR2 sequences are ENHRY and SYGVKD. CDR3 sequence: CAISEVTGGGYGYTF. The CDR3 DNA reads as TGTGCCATCAGTGAGGTGACAGGGGGCGGGTATGGCTACACCTTC.

The chain employs TRBV2 and TRBJ1-2; 8 bases agree with TRBD1. The CDR3 is 14 residues long. Per the germline V gene, CDR1 is SNHLY and CDR2 is FYNNEI. The V gene end was trimmed by 6 bases and the J gene end by 6 bases; junction bases not matched to a gene: 9. CDR3 DNA sequence: TGTGCCAGCAGGCGACCGGGACAGGACGATGGCTACACCTTC. Translated, it gives CASRRPGQDDGYTF.

As regards this clone: At the DNA level, this CDR3 is encoded by other sequences in the same sample as well. This chain uses TRBV5-1 with TRBJ2-5, with 11 positions matching TRBD2. Germline lookup yields CDR1 SGHRS and CDR2 YFSETQ. The CDR3 contains 15 residues. J was trimmed by 4 bases and V by 0 bases; bases with no gene match: 2. CDR3 protein: CASSLALAGGETQYF. CDR3 sequence (DNA): TGCGCCAGCAGCTTGGCCCTAGCGGGGGGAGAGACCCAGTACTTC.

The chain links TRBV10-1 to TRBJ2-7; 8 bases agree with TRBD2. Germline V gene lookup returns CDR1 WNHNN and CDR2 SYGVQD (reference sequence). V was pared by 7 bases and J by 6 bases, with 2 bases of the junction left unmatched. The CDR3 length is 11 residues. The DNA for the CDR3 is TGCGCCAGCACTCGGGAGGGCGAGCAGTACTTC. Translated: CASTREGEQYF.

This chain joins TRBV7-6 and TRBJ1-2, with a weak D call TRBD1 (5 bases). Germline CDR1 is SGHVS and CDR2 is FNYEAQ. The CDR3 extends over 14 amino acids. V was shortened by 2 bases and J by 6 bases, with 13 bases between the two germline ends. CDR3 sequence: CASSLIPGLDGYTF. The CDR3 bases are TGTGCCAGCAGCTTAATTCCAGGGTTGGATGGCTACACCTTC.

This chain uses TRBV7-3 with TRBJ1-2, with TRBD1 identical over 7 bases. The V and J ends lost 5 bases and 6 bases, in that order; junction bases with no gene match: 6. CDR3 length: 13 residues. CDR1 SGHTA and CDR2 FQGTGA come from the germline V gene. DNA for the CDR3: TGTGCCAGCAGCCAATGGGACAGACATGGCTACACCTTC. Translated, it gives CASSQWDRHGYTF.

The rearrangement uses TRBV15 and TRBJ2-7, with 13 positions matching TRBD2. V trimming: 3 bases; J trimming: 4 bases; junction bases outside the gene matches: 15. Germline assignment: CDR1 LNHNV and CDR2 YYDKDF (reference sequence). The CDR3 sequence is 19 residues long. The CDR3 is CATSRSGTGGLAGAYEQYF. CDR3 sequence (DNA): TGTGCCACCAGCAGGTCCGGGACAGGTGGACTAGCGGGAGCTTACGAGCAGTACTTC.

This clone was observed a single time. The rearrangement uses TRBV19 and TRBJ2-5; possibly TRBD2 for D (6 bases). V shed 1 base and J shed 3 bases, with 12 bases lying between them. Germline V gene sequence: CDR1 LNHDA, CDR2 SQIVND (reference sequence). The CDR3 covers 15 residues. In nucleotides, the CDR3 is TGTGCCAGTAGTATAGGGGGGACTTTAGAAGAGACCCAGTACTTC. Translated: CASSIGGTLEETQYF. Full variable domain (rest looked up from reference TRBV19 and TRBJ2-5): DGGITQSPKYLFRKEGQNVTLSCEQNLNHDAMYWYRQDPGQGLRLIYYSQIVNDFQKGDIAEGYSVSREKKESFPLTVTSAQKNPTAFYLCASSIGGTLEETQYFGPGTRLLVL.

The chain uses TRBV27 and TRBJ2-1, with TRBD1 matching 8 bases. V shed 2 bases and J 0 bases; nucleotides not matched to a gene: 6. Germline V CDR1 and CDR2: MNHEY, SMNVEV (reference sequence). The CDR3 loop spans 17 amino acids. The CDR3 DNA is TGTGCCAGCAGTTTACCCACAACAGGGGGCTCCTACAATGAGCAGTTCTTC. Residues: CASSLPTTGGSYNEQFF.

This chain links TRBV2 with TRBJ1-1; TRBD1 aligns across 12 bases. The CDR3 totals 13 residues. Losses at the gene ends were 10 bases for V and 6 bases for J; bases not matched to a gene: 6. The germline gives CDR1 SNHLY, CDR2 FYNNEI. This chain's CDR3 is CATEGQGAAEAFF. The CDR3 nucleotides are TGTGCCACTGAGGGACAGGGGGCCGCTGAAGCTTTCTTT. Drawing the rest from reference TRBV2 and TRBJ1-1, the complete variable domain is EPEVTQTPSHQVTQMGQEVILRCVPISNHLYFYWYRQILGQKVEFLVSFYNNEISEKSEIFDDQFSVERPDGSNFTLKIRSTKLEDSAMYFCATEGQGAAEAFFGQGTRLTVV.

This chain joins TRBV6-1 and TRBJ1-2; 9 nucleotides line up with TRBD1. The CDR3 sequence is 15 residues long. Trimming removed 6 bases from V and 4 bases from J; junction bases left unmatched: 9. CDR1 is MNHNS and CDR2 is SASEGT in the germline V gene. Here the CDR3 DNA reads TGTGCCAGCAGGAGCGGACAGGGGACCCTCTATGGCTACACCTTC. This gives the protein CASRSGQGTLYGYTF.

The rearrangement uses TRBV6-1 and TRBJ2-7, with TRBD2 matching 9 bases. Germline assignment: CDR1 MNHNS and CDR2 SASEGT. Germline trimming cut 8 bases from V and 6 bases from J; bases unmatched to any gene: 11. The CDR3 runs to 14 residues. CDR3 nucleotides: TGTGCCAGCCAAGAAGGACTAGCGTTGGGCGAGCAGTACTTC. It yields the protein CASQEGLALGEQYF.

The chain couples TRBV18 to TRBJ2-1; possibly TRBD2 for D (5 bases). The CDR3 contains 12 residues. V shed 3 bases and J shed 9 bases, with 9 bases lying between them. In germline, CDR1 is KGHSH, CDR2 LQKENI. The CDR3 DNA reads as TGTGCCAGCTCACCCGGAAGCGGTGAGCAGTTCTTC. This translates into CASSPGSGEQFF.